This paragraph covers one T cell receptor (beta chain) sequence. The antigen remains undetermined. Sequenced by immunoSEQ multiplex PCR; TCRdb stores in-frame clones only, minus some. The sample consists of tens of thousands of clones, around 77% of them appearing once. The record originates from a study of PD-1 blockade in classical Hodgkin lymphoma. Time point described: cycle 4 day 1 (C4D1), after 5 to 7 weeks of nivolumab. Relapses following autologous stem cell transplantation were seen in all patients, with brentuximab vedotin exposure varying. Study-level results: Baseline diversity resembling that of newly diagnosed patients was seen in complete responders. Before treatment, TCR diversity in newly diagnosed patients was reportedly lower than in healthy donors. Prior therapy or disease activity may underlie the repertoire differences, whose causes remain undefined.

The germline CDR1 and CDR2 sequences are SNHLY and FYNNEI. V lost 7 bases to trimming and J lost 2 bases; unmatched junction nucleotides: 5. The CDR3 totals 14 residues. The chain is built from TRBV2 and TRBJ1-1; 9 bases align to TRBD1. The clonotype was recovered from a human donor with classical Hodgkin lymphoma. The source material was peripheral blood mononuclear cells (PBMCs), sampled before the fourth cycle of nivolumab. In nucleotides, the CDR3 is TGTGCCAGCAATCCGGACAGGGGAAACACTGAAGCTTTCTTT. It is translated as CASNPDRGNTEAFF.